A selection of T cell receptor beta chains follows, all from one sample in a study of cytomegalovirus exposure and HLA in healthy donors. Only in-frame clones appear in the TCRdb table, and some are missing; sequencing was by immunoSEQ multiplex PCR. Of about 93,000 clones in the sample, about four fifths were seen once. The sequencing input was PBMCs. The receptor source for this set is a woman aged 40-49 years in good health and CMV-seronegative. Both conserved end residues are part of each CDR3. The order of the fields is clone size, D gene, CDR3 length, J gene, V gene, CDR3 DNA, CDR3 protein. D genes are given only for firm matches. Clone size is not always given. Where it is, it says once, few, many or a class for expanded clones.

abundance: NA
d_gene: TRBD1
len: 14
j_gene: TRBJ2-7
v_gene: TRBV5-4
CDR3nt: TGTGCCAGCAGCTTCGGGACAGGGGTTTACGAGCAGTACTTC
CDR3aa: CASSFGTGVYEQYF

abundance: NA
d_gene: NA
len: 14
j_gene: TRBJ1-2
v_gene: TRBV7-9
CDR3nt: TGTGCCAGCAGACCCCGACTCTTCCAGGGAGGCTACACCTTC
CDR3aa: CASRPRLFQGGYTF

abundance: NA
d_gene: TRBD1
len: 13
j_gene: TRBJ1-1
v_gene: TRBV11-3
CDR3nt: TGTGCCAGCAGCTTGGGACAGGGGGCGCGGGCTTTCTTT
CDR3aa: CASSLGQGARAFF

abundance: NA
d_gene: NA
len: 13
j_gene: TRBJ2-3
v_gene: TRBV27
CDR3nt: TGTGCCAGCAGTTGGAGGGCCACAGATACGCAGTATTTT
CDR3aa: CASSWRATDTQYF

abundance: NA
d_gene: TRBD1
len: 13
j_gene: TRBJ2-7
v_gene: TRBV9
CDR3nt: TGTGCCAGCAGCGCGACAGGGTTCCACGAGCAGTACTTC
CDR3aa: CASSATGFHEQYF

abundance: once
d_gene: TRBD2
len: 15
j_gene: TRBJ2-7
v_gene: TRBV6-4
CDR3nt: TGTGCCAGCAGTGTAACTAGCGGGAGTTCTTACGAGCAGTACTTC
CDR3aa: CASSVTSGSSYEQYF

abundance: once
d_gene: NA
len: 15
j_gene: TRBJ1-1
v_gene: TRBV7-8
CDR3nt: TGTGCCAGCAGCTCTTGGACAGTCCTGAACACTGAAGCTTTCTTT
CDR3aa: CASSSWTVLNTEAFF

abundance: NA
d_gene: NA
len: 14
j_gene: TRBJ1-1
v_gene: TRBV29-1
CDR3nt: TGCAGCGTGGAAACGGGACATCCGAACACTGAAGCTTTCTTT
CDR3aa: CSVETGHPNTEAFF

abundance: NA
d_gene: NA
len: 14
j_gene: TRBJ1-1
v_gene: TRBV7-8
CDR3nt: TGTGCCAGCAGCTTACAGGGAGGGGGCACTGAAGCTTTCTTT
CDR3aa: CASSLQGGGTEAFF

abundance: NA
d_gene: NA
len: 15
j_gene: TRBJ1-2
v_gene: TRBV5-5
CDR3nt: TGTGCCAGCAGCTTGTTCCGTACCCAGGGGAGAGGCTACACCTTC
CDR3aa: CASSLFRTQGRGYTF